This section outlines one TCR beta chain sequence together with its context. Its antigen is still unknown. Sequence at one end of the junction differs from germline and may be a read error. The source of the sample is a study of tumor and adjacent non-tumor tissue in lung cancer. Across the whole study: Stage I to III disease affected 10 men and roughly 5 women aged roughly 30 to 80.

In germline, CDR1 is SGHAT, CDR2 FQDESV (reference sequence). The CDR3 totals 14 residues. Study-level points and caveats: Tumor repertoires had a smaller top 100 clone share than normal lung. Significantly higher TCR diversity was found in tumor than normal lung.

A modified ARM-PCR protocol with three rounds of nested PCR amplified TCRbeta. Via MiXCR, TCRdb re-called the multiplex PCR reads, giving one row per CDR3 protein. The sample consists of tens of thousands of distinct CDR3 sequences, roughly 66% of them appearing once. No cell sorting was done before RNA was extracted from the tissue. Donors were chemotherapy-naive, newly diagnosed lung cancer surgical patients in China, August–late 2014. The clonotype originates from a man aged 55 to 70 with non-small cell lung cancer. This rearrangement joins TRBV11-1 to TRBJ2-1; 8 bases are a match to TRBD1. The material sequenced was lung tumor tissue. CDR3 DNA: TGTGCCAGCGGACCAGGGGGCTCTTGGGATGAGGACTTCTTT. Its protein is CASGPGGSWDEDFF.